This T cell receptor beta chain was obtained from a study of CD8+ T cells in alopecia areata. Study-wide points: Affected scalp, especially in alopecia totalis/universalis, had a higher clonality than normal scalp did. Whereas mice showed it more clearly, TCR sharing across patients was murkier, possibly because of HLA.

Points on this clone: What it recognizes is unknown.

Per germline, CDR1 MNHEY and CDR2 SMNVEV (reference sequence). V shed 4 bases and J shed 2 bases, with 13 bases lying between them. The CDR3 has 15 residues. Extracted from the samples, RNA was reverse transcribed into cDNA to serve as the sequencing template. Some clones are missing from TCRdb's copy, which holds only in-frame ones; the method was immunoSEQ multiplex PCR. The profile shows around 34,000 clones, 55% of them singletons. Peripheral blood samples and lesional scalp punch biopsies were obtained from alopecia areata patients. Sequenced sample: NKG2D-high CD8+ T cells sorted from blood. The rearrangement joins TRBV27 to TRBJ2-3; D unclear. This clonotype originated in a human donor with alopecia areata. DNA of the CDR3: TGTGCCAGCAGTTCCGCTATGCTTCCCACAGATACGCAGTATTTT. Protein: CASSSAMLPTDTQYF.